This T cell receptor beta chain was documented in a study of T cells in Graves' hyperthyroidism and ophthalmopathy. Germline CDR1 reads SQVTM; CDR2 reads ANQGSEA. J was trimmed by 6 bases and V by 4 bases; bases with no gene match: 8. CDR3 length: 14 residues. Amplified regions were TCR beta CDR3 sequences from RNA transcripts. The TCR CDR3 was amplified in a first-round RT-PCR using the HTBI primer set. One entry per CDR3 protein, called by TCRdb with MiXCR from the multiplex PCR reads. The sample holds a few hundred thousand distinct CDR3 sequences, around 15% seen once. This clonotype was seen a handful of times.

The gene calls are TRBV29-1 and TRBJ2-3; 9 nucleotides line up with TRBD1. Specimen: blood. The origin of this receptor is a woman between 18 and 29 years old with Graves' hyperthyroidism. The CDR3 region has the DNA TGCAGCGTTGCTGACAGGGGGTTAGGTGATACGCAGTATTTT. Amino acids: CSVADRGLGDTQYF.